This note documents a single T cell receptor (beta chain) sequence. What it recognizes is unknown. These data belong to a study of response to subunit inactivated influenza vaccine. Study conclusions and caveats: Authors suggested seasonal influenza vaccinations each recruit few new T cells.

TCRdb reanalysed the RT-PCR reads using MiXCR and keeps one entry per CDR3 protein. The data hold roughly 700,000 distinct CDR3 sequences, with about 15% observed a single time. Germline CDR1 and CDR2: SGHVS and FQNEAQ. Trimming cost V 4 bases and J 4 bases; bases outside gene matches: 5. CDR3 length equals 14 residues. Sample: PBMCs from blood, taken around 14 days before vaccination. The clonotype was recovered from a middle-aged man who received an inactivated influenza vaccine. The V call is TRBV7-8, the J call TRBJ1-2, with TRBD1 identical over 8 bases. The CDR3 is CASSSGGSVYGYTF. The DNA for the CDR3 is TGTGCCAGCAGCTCAGGGGGCAGTGTCTATGGCTACACCTTC.